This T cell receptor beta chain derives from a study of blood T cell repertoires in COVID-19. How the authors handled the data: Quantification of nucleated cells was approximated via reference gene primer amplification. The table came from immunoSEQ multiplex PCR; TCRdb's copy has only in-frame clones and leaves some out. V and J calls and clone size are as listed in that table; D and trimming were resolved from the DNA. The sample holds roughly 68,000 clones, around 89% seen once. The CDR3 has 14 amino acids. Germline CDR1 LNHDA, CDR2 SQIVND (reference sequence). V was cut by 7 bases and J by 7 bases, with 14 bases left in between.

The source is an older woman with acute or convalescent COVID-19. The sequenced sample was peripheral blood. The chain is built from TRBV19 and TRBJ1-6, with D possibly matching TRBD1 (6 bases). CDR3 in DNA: TGTGCCAGTACCACCGGACAGTTCAATTCACCCCTCCACTTT. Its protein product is CASTTGQFNSPLHF.